This is a list of T cell receptor beta chains from one sample in a study of radiotherapy plus CTLA-4 blockade in lung cancer. Clones were sequenced by immunoSEQ multiplex PCR, and TCRdb holds only the in-frame ones, with some missing. The table has just over 35,000 clones, 75% to 90% seen once. Sequencing was performed on peripheral blood, taken from a patient treated with radiotherapy plus ipilimumab. These receptor sequences come from a human donor with non-small cell lung cancer who had stable disease on radiotherapy plus ipilimumab. The CDR3 runs from the conserved cysteine through the conserved F or W. The D gene is left open where the match is weak. Rows may omit the clone size; those that give it use once, few, many or a size class.

clone_size: .; v_call: TRBV25-1; j_call: TRBJ2-1; d_call: TRBD1; cdr3_aa: CASSSGQGIYNEQFF; cdr3_nt: TGTGCCAGCAGCTCGGGACAGGGGATTTACAATGAGCAGTTCTTC
clone_size: .; v_call: TRBV28; j_call: TRBJ1-1; d_call: TRBD1; cdr3_aa: CASSSGQALMNTEAFF; cdr3_nt: TGTGCCAGCAGTTCAGGACAGGCGCTAATGAACACTGAAGCTTTCTTT
clone_size: .; v_call: TRBV5-1; j_call: TRBJ2-7; d_call: TRBD2; cdr3_aa: CASSLATSGRSSYEQYF; cdr3_nt: TGCGCCAGCAGCTTGGCTACTAGCGGGAGGAGCTCCTACGAGCAGTACTTC
clone_size: .; v_call: TRBV19; j_call: TRBJ2-2; d_call: .; cdr3_aa: CASSIFAVNTGELFF; cdr3_nt: TGTGCCAGTAGTATATTCGCGGTTAACACCGGGGAGCTGTTTTTT
clone_size: .; v_call: TRBV4-1; j_call: TRBJ2-7; d_call: .; cdr3_aa: CASSQERELAGYEQYF; cdr3_nt: TGCGCCAGCAGCCAAGAAAGGGAGTTGGCCGGCTACGAGCAGTACTTC
clone_size: .; v_call: TRBV28; j_call: TRBJ1-1; d_call: .; cdr3_aa: CASRAPGDTEAFF; cdr3_nt: TGTGCCAGCAGGGCCCCAGGGGACACTGAAGCTTTCTTT
clone_size: .; v_call: TRBV30; j_call: TRBJ1-1; d_call: .; cdr3_aa: CAWSVAAEAFF; cdr3_nt: TGTGCCTGGAGTGTGGCGGCTGAAGCTTTCTTT
clone_size: .; v_call: TRBV5-1; j_call: TRBJ1-4; d_call: TRBD1; cdr3_aa: CASSLGGPTNEKLFF; cdr3_nt: TGCGCCAGCAGCTTAGGGGGCCCAACTAATGAAAAACTGTTTTTT
clone_size: .; v_call: TRBV11-1; j_call: TRBJ2-5; d_call: .; cdr3_aa: CASSFGHAQETQYF; cdr3_nt: TGTGCCAGCAGCTTTGGGCACGCCCAAGAGACCCAGTACTTC
clone_size: .; v_call: TRBV7-2; j_call: TRBJ2-7; d_call: TRBD1; cdr3_aa: CASSGRDRYEQYF; cdr3_nt: TGTGCCAGCAGCGGCCGGGACAGGTACGAGCAGTACTTC
clone_size: .; v_call: TRBV2; j_call: TRBJ2-7; d_call: .; cdr3_aa: CASRLQGPLWNF; cdr3_nt: TGTGCCAGCAGGCTACAGGGCCCACTATGGAACTTC
clone_size: once; v_call: TRBV27; j_call: TRBJ1-1; d_call: TRBD1; cdr3_aa: CASSFSGQGATEAFF; cdr3_nt: TGTGCCAGCAGTTTTTCGGGACAGGGGGCAACTGAAGCTTTCTTT
clone_size: .; v_call: TRBV9; j_call: TRBJ2-7; d_call: TRBD2; cdr3_aa: CASSVENGEGYEQYF; cdr3_nt: TGTGCCAGCAGCGTAGAGAACGGGGAGGGATACGAGCAGTACTTC
clone_size: .; v_call: TRBV27; j_call: TRBJ2-1; d_call: .; cdr3_aa: CASSLSGYALYNEQFF; cdr3_nt: TGTGCCAGCAGTTTATCCGGGTATGCGCTCTACAATGAGCAGTTCTTC
clone_size: once; v_call: TRBV30; j_call: TRBJ1-6; d_call: TRBD1; cdr3_aa: CAARQGSSYNSPLHF; cdr3_nt: TGTGCCGCACGACAGGGTAGCTCCTATAATTCACCCCTCCACTTT
clone_size: .; v_call: TRBV15; j_call: TRBJ2-7; d_call: TRBD1; cdr3_aa: CATRDTRTGLHEQYF; cdr3_nt: TGTGCCACCAGGGATACCCGGACAGGACTTCACGAGCAGTACTTC
clone_size: .; v_call: TRBV5-6; j_call: TRBJ2-1; d_call: TRBD2; cdr3_aa: CASSPRLAGHNEQFF; cdr3_nt: TGTGCCAGCAGCCCTCGATTAGCGGGTCACAATGAGCAGTTCTTC
clone_size: .; v_call: TRBV28; j_call: TRBJ2-7; d_call: .; cdr3_aa: CASSLGGYEQYF; cdr3_nt: TGTGCCAGCAGTTTAGGAGGGTACGAGCAGTACTTC
clone_size: .; v_call: TRBV4-3; j_call: TRBJ2-4; d_call: .; cdr3_aa: CASSQVEGIGNIQYF; cdr3_nt: TGCGCCAGCAGCCAAGTGGAGGGGATCGGAAACATTCAGTACTTC
clone_size: .; v_call: TRBV12-5; j_call: TRBJ2-5; d_call: TRBD1; cdr3_aa: CASGINRGETQYF; cdr3_nt: TGTGCTAGTGGTATAAACAGGGGGGAGACCCAGTACTTC
clone_size: .; v_call: TRBV28; j_call: TRBJ1-5; d_call: .; cdr3_aa: CASTAGTSSNQPQHF; cdr3_nt: TGTGCCAGCACTGCGGGAACCTCTAGCAATCAGCCCCAGCATTTT
clone_size: .; v_call: TRBV19; j_call: TRBJ2-2; d_call: TRBD1; cdr3_aa: CASTLGTGVTGELFF; cdr3_nt: TGTGCCAGTACCCTCGGGACAGGGGTAACCGGGGAGCTGTTTTTT
clone_size: .; v_call: TRBV28; j_call: TRBJ1-1; d_call: .; cdr3_aa: CASSPPIITGPMSLNGFF; cdr3_nt: TGTGCCAGCAGTCCCCCAATTATTACAGGGCCAATGTCACTGAATGGTTTCTTT
clone_size: .; v_call: TRBV18; j_call: TRBJ2-2; d_call: TRBD1; cdr3_aa: CASFFDRGPGELFF; cdr3_nt: TGTGCCAGCTTTTTCGACAGGGGCCCTGGGGAGCTGTTTTTT
clone_size: .; v_call: TRBV27; j_call: TRBJ2-7; d_call: TRBD2; cdr3_aa: CASSFVTGEGSYEQYF; cdr3_nt: TGTGCCAGCAGTTTTGTCACCGGGGAGGGCTCCTACGAGCAGTACTTC
clone_size: .; v_call: TRBV18; j_call: TRBJ2-1; d_call: TRBD2; cdr3_aa: CASSPISHSGRAPEQFF; cdr3_nt: TGTGCCAGCTCACCAATCTCCCATAGCGGGAGGGCCCCCGAGCAGTTCTTC
clone_size: .; v_call: TRBV7-3; j_call: TRBJ2-2; d_call: TRBD2; cdr3_aa: CASSPHSGTNTGELFF; cdr3_nt: TGTGCCAGCAGCCCACACAGCGGGACGAACACCGGGGAGCTGTTTTTT
clone_size: .; v_call: TRBV19; j_call: TRBJ2-5; d_call: TRBD1; cdr3_aa: CASSSLPGQGGSETQYF; cdr3_nt: TGTGCCAGTAGTTCTTTACCGGGACAGGGTGGATCGGAGACCCAGTACTTC
clone_size: once; v_call: TRBV19; j_call: TRBJ1-5; d_call: .; cdr3_aa: CASSSARTGGSGNQPQHF; cdr3_nt: TGTGCCAGTAGTTCGGCGAGGACGGGAGGGTCGGGCAATCAGCCCCAGCATTTT
clone_size: .; v_call: TRBV30; j_call: TRBJ2-7; d_call: .; cdr3_aa: CAWSRRYEQYF; cdr3_nt: TGTGCCTGGAGCCGGAGATACGAGCAGTACTTC
clone_size: .; v_call: TRBV5-1; j_call: TRBJ2-7; d_call: .; cdr3_aa: CASSLEQGYYEQYF; cdr3_nt: TGCGCCAGCAGCTTGGAACAGGGATACTACGAGCAGTACTTC
clone_size: .; v_call: TRBV19; j_call: TRBJ1-2; d_call: .; cdr3_aa: CASSPGLPAIYGYTF; cdr3_nt: TGTGCCAGTAGTCCGGGACTCCCGGCTATCTATGGCTACACCTTC
clone_size: .; v_call: TRBV10-3; j_call: TRBJ2-2; d_call: .; cdr3_aa: CAISADARGGTGELFF; cdr3_nt: TGTGCCATCAGTGCGGACGCTAGAGGGGGCACCGGGGAGCTGTTTTTT
clone_size: once; v_call: TRBV4-3; j_call: TRBJ2-2; d_call: .; cdr3_aa: CASSLGAKGTNTGELFF; cdr3_nt: TGCGCCAGCAGCTTAGGGGCCAAGGGCACGAACACCGGGGAGCTGTTTTTT
clone_size: .; v_call: TRBV9; j_call: TRBJ2-7; d_call: TRBD1; cdr3_aa: CASSVGPPGQGSEQYF; cdr3_nt: TGTGCCAGCAGCGTAGGACCCCCGGGACAGGGTAGCGAGCAGTACTTC
clone_size: .; v_call: TRBV28; j_call: TRBJ1-1; d_call: .; cdr3_aa: CASSFFGERQAFF; cdr3_nt: TGTGCCAGCAGTTTTTTTGGGGAGCGACAAGCTTTCTTT
clone_size: .; v_call: TRBV19; j_call: TRBJ1-5; d_call: TRBD1; cdr3_aa: CASSIWDRGNQPQHF; cdr3_nt: TGTGCCAGTAGTATTTGGGACAGGGGAAATCAGCCCCAGCATTTT
clone_size: once; v_call: TRBV30; j_call: TRBJ1-1; d_call: TRBD1; cdr3_aa: CAWNTGVGTEAFF; cdr3_nt: TGTGCCTGGAACACAGGGGTGGGCACTGAAGCTTTCTTT
clone_size: .; v_call: TRBV21-1; j_call: TRBJ1-1; d_call: .; cdr3_aa: CASSKESRGRGTEAFF; cdr3_nt: TGTGCCAGCAGCAAAGAAAGTAGGGGGCGGGGAACTGAAGCTTTCTTT
clone_size: .; v_call: TRBV23-1; j_call: TRBJ2-7; d_call: TRBD1; cdr3_aa: CASSQSSGGIPHEQYF; cdr3_nt: TGCGCCAGCAGTCAATCGTCAGGGGGCATCCCCCACGAGCAGTACTTC
clone_size: .; v_call: TRBV4-3; j_call: TRBJ2-1; d_call: TRBD2; cdr3_aa: CASSQLAGGSEQFF; cdr3_nt: TGCGCCAGCAGCCAGTTAGCGGGAGGGTCTGAGCAGTTCTTC
clone_size: .; v_call: TRBV23-1; j_call: TRBJ2-1; d_call: TRBD2; cdr3_aa: CAASGSGRRNEQFF; cdr3_nt: TGCGCCGCCTCGGGGAGCGGGAGGAGAAATGAGCAGTTCTTC
clone_size: few; v_call: TRBV2; j_call: TRBJ2-7; d_call: .; cdr3_aa: CASSEAYPDSYEQYF; cdr3_nt: TGTGCCAGCAGTGAAGCGTACCCAGACTCCTACGAGCAGTACTTC
clone_size: .; v_call: TRBV28; j_call: TRBJ2-1; d_call: TRBD2; cdr3_aa: CASSTERESTYNEQFF; cdr3_nt: TGTGCCAGCAGTACCGAGCGGGAGAGCACCTACAATGAGCAGTTCTTC
clone_size: .; v_call: TRBV6-5; j_call: TRBJ2-5; d_call: .; cdr3_aa: CASSERETQYF; cdr3_nt: TGTGCCAGCAGTGAACGGGAGACCCAGTACTTC
clone_size: .; v_call: TRBV19; j_call: TRBJ2-7; d_call: .; cdr3_aa: CASSILGTTLTYEQYF; cdr3_nt: TGTGCCAGTAGTATATTAGGGACAACGCTCACCTACGAGCAGTACTTC
clone_size: .; v_call: TRBV19; j_call: TRBJ2-7; d_call: .; cdr3_aa: CASEPGHGYEQYF; cdr3_nt: TGTGCCAGTGAACCGGGACATGGCTACGAGCAGTACTTC
clone_size: .; v_call: TRBV7-6; j_call: TRBJ2-1; d_call: TRBD1; cdr3_aa: CASSFDRAAQFF; cdr3_nt: TGTGCCAGCAGCTTCGACAGGGCGGCGCAGTTCTTC
clone_size: .; v_call: TRBV19; j_call: TRBJ2-7; d_call: TRBD2; cdr3_aa: CAGSIDQGTSANEQYF; cdr3_nt: TGTGCCGGTAGTATAGACCAGGGGACTAGCGCGAACGAGCAGTACTTC
clone_size: .; v_call: TRBV6-5; j_call: TRBJ1-2; d_call: TRBD1; cdr3_aa: CASSTSTGGGYGYTF; cdr3_nt: TGTGCCAGCAGTACGTCAACAGGGGGCGGCTATGGCTACACCTTC
clone_size: .; v_call: TRBV7-8; j_call: TRBJ2-7; d_call: TRBD2; cdr3_aa: CASSSEAGVSSYEQYF; cdr3_nt: TGTGCCAGCAGCTCTGAAGCGGGAGTGAGCTCCTACGAGCAGTACTTC
clone_size: .; v_call: TRBV7-9; j_call: TRBJ2-7; d_call: .; cdr3_aa: CASSLVYSPSYEQYF; cdr3_nt: TGTGCCAGCAGCTTGGTCTACAGCCCTTCCTACGAGCAGTACTTC
clone_size: .; v_call: TRBV28; j_call: TRBJ1-2; d_call: TRBD1; cdr3_aa: CASSFRDSNGYTF; cdr3_nt: TGTGCCAGCAGTTTCCGGGACAGTAATGGCTACACCTTC
clone_size: .; v_call: TRBV28; j_call: TRBJ2-7; d_call: TRBD1; cdr3_aa: CASRPGQGGHEQYF; cdr3_nt: TGTGCCAGCAGGCCGGGACAGGGGGGTCACGAGCAGTACTTC
clone_size: .; v_call: TRBV19; j_call: TRBJ2-7; d_call: TRBD1; cdr3_aa: CASSSDRGRPYEQYF; cdr3_nt: TGTGCCAGTAGTTCGGACAGGGGTCGACCCTACGAGCAGTACTTC
clone_size: .; v_call: TRBV5-4; j_call: TRBJ2-5; d_call: .; cdr3_aa: CASSLAAEETQYF; cdr3_nt: TGTGCCAGCAGCTTGGCCGCAGAAGAGACCCAGTACTTC
clone_size: .; v_call: TRBV7-8; j_call: TRBJ1-5; d_call: .; cdr3_aa: CASSLLRSDSSNQPQHF; cdr3_nt: TGTGCCAGCAGCCTCTTAAGGTCGGACAGCAGCAATCAGCCCCAGCATTTT
clone_size: .; v_call: TRBV5-6; j_call: TRBJ2-7; d_call: TRBD1; cdr3_aa: CASSYDRGNHEQYF; cdr3_nt: TGTGCCAGCAGCTATGACAGGGGTAACCACGAGCAGTACTTC
clone_size: .; v_call: TRBV11-2; j_call: TRBJ2-2; d_call: .; cdr3_aa: CASSLVTRTGELFF; cdr3_nt: TGTGCCAGCAGCTTAGTCACAAGAACCGGGGAGCTGTTTTTT